The 21 T cell receptor beta chains below were found in one sample sequenced in a study of T-cell memory formation after mild COVID-19. Using its own MiXCR run on the 5' RACE reads, TCRdb lists one record per CDR3 protein. The sample has under 300,000 distinct CDR3 sequences, over 8.5% seen once. The sequencing sample was made of PBMCs or a T cell subset sorted from them (not recorded which). Receptors were obtained from a man younger than 30 who had mild COVID-19 (a few samples of this study predate the infection). Cell type and time point are not known.

This chain joins TRBV18 and TRBJ1-4, with D uncertain. The CDR3 extends over 15 amino acids. Germline CDR1 reads KGHSH; CDR2 reads LQKENI. V shed 8 bases and J shed 3 bases, with 16 bases lying between them. The CDR3 DNA reads TGTGCCAGCCATCACAGTAGGGATTCTAATGAAAAACTGTTTTTT. Translated, it gives CASHHSRDSNEKLFF.

This clonotype was seen more than once but under ten times. The J gene is TRBJ2-1, the V gene TRBV20-1, with TRBD2 matching 7 bases. With V trimmed by 1 base and J by 8 bases, 17 bases remained unmatched. Per germline, CDR1 DFQATT and CDR2 SNEGSKA (reference sequence). The CDR3 sequence is 17 residues long. DNA for the CDR3: TGCAGTGCTAGAGGGAGAATTCGGGGGGTCCCTGACGATGAGCAGTTCTTC. It yields the protein CSARGRIRGVPDDEQFF.

The V and J genes are TRBV2 and TRBJ2-3; 8 nucleotides agree with TRBD2. The germline gives CDR1 SNHLY, CDR2 FYNNEI. Trimming removed 6 bases from V and 2 bases from J; junction bases left unmatched: 7. This CDR3 has 15 amino acids. The chain's CDR3 is CASSAGTRATDTQYF. The CDR3 coding sequence is TGTGCCAGCAGCGCCGGGACTAGAGCCACAGATACGCAGTATTTT. Based on the CDR3 plus reference TRBV2 and TRBJ2-3, the full variable domain is EPEVTQTPSHQVTQMGQEVILRCVPISNHLYFYWYRQILGQKVEFLVSFYNNEISEKSEIFDDQFSVERPDGSNFTLKIRSTKLEDSAMYFCASSAGTRATDTQYFGPGTRLTVL.

CDR3 region: CASSQDPADCDQPQHF. The CDR3 nucleotides are TGTGCCAGCAGCCAAGATCCCGCAGACTGTGATCAGCCCCAGCATTTT. The J gene is TRBJ1-5, the V gene TRBV14; D is undetermined. The V end lost 0 bases, the J end lost 5 bases, and 14 bases lay between the germline ends. Germline V gives CDR1 SGHDN, CDR2 FVKESK. The CDR3 is 16 amino acids.

This clonotype was picked up a small number of times. This rearrangement joins TRBV12-3 or TRBV12-4 to TRBJ2-7; D not resolved. V was shortened by 6 bases and J by 4 bases, with 10 bases between the two germline ends. The length of the CDR3 is 12 residues. In DNA, the CDR3 is TGTGCCAGCAGGTTACGTGGTTACGAGCAGTACTTC. Residues: CASRLRGYEQYF.

Details on this clonotype: At one boundary the junction diverges from the germline segment, which might be a read error. The chain carries TRBV7-3 and TRBJ1-5; D is ambiguous. This CDR3 region has 13 residues. The germline V gene has CDR1 SGHTA and CDR2 FQGTGA. The CDR3 DNA follows: TGTGACAGCAGCTTCGATGGGAGTCAGCCCCAGCATTTT. Its translation is CDSSFDGSQPQHF.

In its sample, this clonotype was seen a few times. The CDR3 bases are TGCAGTGCTAGAGGAGCACGGAGGGGGAATGAGCAGTTCTTC. Protein product: CSARGARRGNEQFF. V is TRBV20-1 and J is TRBJ2-1; D possibly uses TRBD1 or TRBD2 (6 bases each). Germline V gene sequence: CDR1 DFQATT, CDR2 SNEGSKA (reference sequence). The CDR3 consists of 14 residues. Trimming stripped 1 base from V and 7 bases from J, with 14 bases between.

This clonotype was seen repeatedly, ten times or more. The V and J genes are TRBV5-1 and TRBJ2-1; 7 bases align to TRBD2. V lost 6 bases to trimming and J lost 5 bases; unmatched junction nucleotides: 8. CDR3 size: 14 residues. Germline V gene lookup returns CDR1 SGHRS and CDR2 YFSETQ. CDR3 protein: CASILERGHNEQFF. CDR3 coding DNA: TGCGCCAGCATCCTTGAGCGGGGCCACAATGAGCAGTTCTTC. Full variable domain (rest looked up from reference TRBV5-1 and TRBJ2-1): KAGVTQTPRYLIKTRGQQVTLSCSPISGHRSVSWYQQTPGQGLQFLFEYFSETQRNKGNFPGRFSGRQFSNSRSEMNVSTLELGDSALYLCASILERGHNEQFFGPGTRLTVL.

The chain recombines TRBV5-1 with TRBJ1-5; 8 bases are shared with TRBD1. CDR1 and CDR2 from the germline V gene are SGHRS and YFSETQ. V lost 3 bases, J lost 8 bases, and 7 bases stayed unmatched. The CDR3 consists of 14 residues. CDR3 nucleotides: TGCGCCAGCAGCTCCAGGGGGCAAGGGGAGCCCCAGCATTTT. It codes for CASSSRGQGEPQHF. Drawing the rest from reference TRBV5-1 and TRBJ1-5, the complete variable domain is KAGVTQTPRYLIKTRGQQVTLSCSPISGHRSVSWYQQTPGQGLQFLFEYFSETQRNKGNFPGRFSGRQFSNSRSEMNVSTLELGDSALYLCASSSRGQGEPQHFGDGTRLSIL.

The sample holds many counts of this clonotype. CDR3 loop: CASSPRQDYSYNEQFF. The CDR3 DNA is TGTGCCAGCAGCCCCCGACAGGACTACTCCTACAATGAGCAGTTCTTC. This chain connects TRBV7-2 to TRBJ2-1; tentatively, D is TRBD1 or TRBD2 (6 bases each). Germline CDR1 SGHTA, CDR2 FQGNSA. Trimming left V 5 bases short and J 0 bases short, with 14 bases between. The CDR3 is 16 amino acids.

The sample holds many counts of this clonotype. V usage is TRBV6-5 and J usage is TRBJ1-4, with D hard to call. The germline V gene has CDR1 MNHEY and CDR2 SVGAGI. The CDR3 totals 15 residues. Trimming removed 3 bases from V and 7 bases from J, with 15 bases in between. As DNA, the CDR3 is TGTGCCAGCAGTTATGGACTGATGGGGAGTGAAAAACTGTTTTTT. Encoded protein: CASSYGLMGSEKLFF.

This clonotype has just a few counts. The CDR3 bases are TGTGCCAGCAGGACCGAGTCTGGAAACACCATATATTTT. Encoded protein: CASRTESGNTIYF. The V and J genes are TRBV12-3 or TRBV12-4 and TRBJ1-3; D unresolved. V dropped 6 bases and J dropped 1 base, with 7 bases sitting between them. CDR3 length: 13 residues.

This chain connects TRBV6-5 to TRBJ2-7, with D perhaps matching TRBD1 or TRBD2 (6 bases each). Germline V CDR1 and CDR2: MNHEY, SVGAGI. V shed 2 bases and J shed 5 bases, with 10 bases lying between them. This CDR3 is built from 13 residues. Here the CDR3 reads CASSYGRGDEQYV. The CDR3 DNA reads TGTGCCAGCAGTTACGGTAGGGGGGACGAGCAGTACGTC.

The J gene is TRBJ2-1, the V gene TRBV5-1; D gene uncertain. The CDR3 length is 13 residues. V was pared by 1 base and J by 9 bases, with 11 bases between. CDR1 is SGHRS, CDR2 YFSETQ, per germline. CDR3: CASSLFGRVEQFF. The DNA of the CDR3 is TGCGCCAGCAGCTTGTTCGGGCGCGTTGAGCAGTTCTTC.

This clonotype was seen at least ten times. The rearrangement links TRBV12-3 or TRBV12-4 to TRBJ2-7, with a possible D match to TRBD1 (6 bases). The CDR3 totals 13 residues. Trimming took 6 bases from V and 3 from J, leaving 12 bases between them. The CDR3 coding sequence is TGTGCCAGCAGCTGGGACACCATCTACGAGCAGTACTTC. This encodes CASSWDTIYEQYF.

This chain uses TRBV7-9 with TRBJ2-1; TRBD2 matches at 14 bases. The CDR3 has 16 residues. Germline V gene sequence: CDR1 SEHNR, CDR2 FQNEAQ (reference sequence). Trimming cost V 5 bases and J 7 bases; bases outside gene matches: 7. CDR3 sequence: CASSKTSGGAVNEQFF. The CDR3, as DNA: TGTGCCAGCAGCAAGACTAGCGGGGGGGCCGTAAATGAGCAGTTCTTC.

This clonotype was seen a few times. The rearrangement joins TRBV2 to TRBJ2-5; no clear D gene. The CDR3 loop spans 12 amino acids. Germline CDR1 SNHLY, CDR2 FYNNEI. Deletions cut 0 bases from V and 13 bases from J, with 12 bases between. DNA of the CDR3: TGTGCCAGCAGTGAAGCGGGCCGGTGGGGGTACTTC. This sequence encodes CASSEAGRWGYF. The full variable domain, its missing parts supplied by reference TRBV2 and TRBJ2-5, is EPEVTQTPSHQVTQMGQEVILRCVPISNHLYFYWYRQILGQKVEFLVSFYNNEISEKSEIFDDQFSVERPDGSNFTLKIRSTKLEDSAMYFCASSEAGRWGYFGPGTRLLVL.

This clonotype was seen a few times. The chain has TRBV6-5 and TRBJ1-5; no definite D call. This CDR3 comprises 13 residues. Germline V lookup: CDR1 MNHEY, CDR2 SVGAGI. The V end lost 5 bases, the J end lost 0 bases, and 5 bases lay between the germline ends. CDR3 protein: CASSEYSNQPQHF. The CDR3 DNA reads as TGTGCCAGCAGTGAATATAGCAATCAGCCCCAGCATTTT.

This chain links TRBV5-1 with TRBJ2-1; D is perhaps TRBD2 (6 bases). This CDR3 is built from 15 residues. Trimming pared 3 bases from V and 1 base from J, leaving 11 bases between. The V gene's germline CDR1 is SGHRS and CDR2 YFSETQ. This CDR3 reads CASSWEALSYNEQFF. The CDR3 DNA reads as TGCGCCAGCAGCTGGGAGGCTTTATCCTACAATGAGCAGTTCTTC. Based on the CDR3 plus reference TRBV5-1 and TRBJ2-1, the full variable domain is KAGVTQTPRYLIKTRGQQVTLSCSPISGHRSVSWYQQTPGQGLQFLFEYFSETQRNKGNFPGRFSGRQFSNSRSEMNVSTLELGDSALYLCASSWEALSYNEQFFGPGTRLTVL.

V and J are TRBV6-4 and TRBJ2-2; 7 nucleotides align to TRBD1. CDR1 MRHNA and CDR2 SNTAGT come from the germline V gene. V lost 6 bases to trimming and J lost 6 bases; unmatched junction nucleotides: 4. This CDR3 spans 13 amino acids. Written as DNA, the CDR3 is TGTGCCAGCAGCGAGACAGGGTCCGGGGAGCTGTTTTTT. Encoded protein: CASSETGSGELFF.

J is TRBJ2-1 and V is TRBV7-9; D not certain. Trimming shortened V by 1 base and J by 2 bases, and 12 bases separated the two germline ends. The CDR3 consists of 16 residues. The germline V gene encodes CDR1 SEHNR and CDR2 FQNEAQ (reference sequence). CDR3 sequence (DNA): TGTGCCAGCAGCTTAGAGTTTCCCCCCACCTACAATGAGCAGTTCTTC. It codes for CASSLEFPPTYNEQFF.